These T cell receptor beta chains were read from a single sample in a study of blood T cell repertoires in COVID-19. TCRdb's copy holds only in-frame clones and misses some; the assay was immunoSEQ multiplex PCR. The sample contains under 250,000 clones, 82% of which appear only once. Sample: peripheral blood. The source is a woman of 80 years or more with acute or convalescent COVID-19. CDR3s include the opening cysteine and the closing phenylalanine or tryptophan. The D gene is left open where the match is weak. A clone size is listed for some rows: how often the clone was seen (once, few, many), or a class if it is expanded.

D	V	size	J	CDR3	DNA
NA	TRBV29-1	few	TRBJ1-1	CSAGDPNTEAFF	TGCAGCGCCGGAGACCCGAACACTGAAGCTTTCTTT
TRBD1	TRBV7-9	few	TRBJ2-2	CAPGGTGHTGELFF	TGTGCCCCCGGTGGGACAGGGCACACCGGGGAGCTGTTTTTT
TRBD2	TRBV14	NA	TRBJ2-1	CASSPGVAGYNEQFF	TGTGCCAGCAGCCCTGGGGTAGCGGGCTACAATGAGCAGTTCTTC
TRBD1	TRBV19	NA	TRBJ1-2	CASKGQLFYGYTF	TGTGCCAGTAAGGGACAGTTATTCTATGGCTACACCTTC
NA	TRBV7-9	NA	TRBJ2-2	CASSFGSLTGELFF	TGTGCCAGCAGCTTTGGTAGCCTAACCGGGGAGCTGTTTTTT
TRBD1	TRBV11-3	NA	TRBJ1-1	CASSFTGGTEAFF	TGTGCCAGCAGCTTCACAGGGGGCACTGAAGCTTTCTTT
NA	TRBV12-3/TRBV12-4	NA	TRBJ1-2	CASSFYNYGYTF	TGTGCCAGCAGTTTTTATAACTATGGCTACACCTTC
NA	TRBV27	NA	TRBJ2-5	CASSFHSQETQYF	TGTGCCAGCAGTTTTCACAGCCAAGAGACCCAGTACTTC
NA	TRBV7-2	NA	TRBJ2-3	CASSRVADTQYF	TGTGCCAGCAGCCGAGTGGCAGATACGCAGTATTTT
TRBD1	TRBV11-3	NA	TRBJ2-5	CASSPAGTGRGGETQYF	TGTGCCAGCAGCCCCGCGGGGACAGGCCGAGGAGGAGAGACCCAGTACTTC
NA	TRBV7-9	NA	TRBJ1-2	CASSGDTTLGSYGYTF	TGTGCCAGCAGCGGGGACACCACCCTAGGGAGCTATGGCTACACCTTC
TRBD1	TRBV19	NA	TRBJ1-2	CASSPRDRGPLYGYTF	TGTGCCAGTAGTCCTCGGGACAGAGGACCGCTCTATGGCTACACCTTC
NA	TRBV10-3	NA	TRBJ2-3	CAISRTGPDTQYF	TGTGCCATCAGTCGCACAGGGCCAGATACGCAGTATTTT
NA	TRBV19	NA	TRBJ2-2	CASSIRGGNTGELFF	TGTGCCAGTAGTATACGAGGGGGGAACACCGGGGAGCTGTTTTTT
NA	TRBV3-1/TRBV3-2	NA	TRBJ1-2	CASSQVGRGNYGYTF	TGTGCCAGCAGCCAAGTAGGCAGGGGTAACTATGGCTACACCTTC
TRBD1	TRBV19	NA	TRBJ1-5	CASKGQGDQPQHF	TGTGCCAGTAAGGGACAGGGTGATCAGCCCCAGCATTTT
TRBD2	TRBV2	NA	TRBJ2-5	CASSYTSGEETQYF	TGTGCCAGCAGTTATACTAGCGGGGAAGAGACCCAGTACTTC
NA	TRBV6-5	NA	TRBJ2-7	CASSGQSYEQYF	TGTGCCAGCAGCGGACAGAGCTACGAGCAGTACTTC
TRBD1	TRBV7-9	NA	TRBJ1-2	CASSQLTGNAGGYTF	TGTGCCAGCAGCCAACTGACAGGGAACGCGGGCGGCTACACCTTC
TRBD1	TRBV4-1	once	TRBJ1-2	CASSHLGQGYGYTF	TGCGCCAGCAGCCACCTGGGACAGGGCTACGGCTACACCTTC
NA	TRBV7-3	few	TRBJ2-6	CASSSVFSGANVLTF	TGTGCCAGCAGCTCTGTTTTCTCTGGGGCCAACGTCCTGACTTTC
NA	TRBV7-8	NA	TRBJ2-7	CASTLGARDEQYF	TGTGCCAGCACCTTGGGGGCTCGGGACGAGCAGTACTTC
NA	TRBV20-1	NA	TRBJ1-2	CSASNGDSGYTF	TGCAGTGCTAGTAACGGGGATTCTGGCTACACCTTC
NA	TRBV20-1	NA	TRBJ2-3	CSASFIGGFTDTQYF	TGCAGTGCTAGTTTTATCGGCGGCTTCACAGATACGCAGTATTTT
NA	TRBV19	many	TRBJ2-1	CASKVEGSSYNEQFF	TGTGCCAGTAAGGTGGAGGGTAGTTCCTACAATGAGCAGTTCTTC
NA	TRBV7-2	NA	TRBJ2-1	CASSLEQGPYNEQFF	TGTGCCAGCAGCTTAGAACAGGGACCCTACAATGAGCAGTTCTTC
TRBD1	TRBV27	NA	TRBJ2-1	CASSPRDSNNEQFF	TGTGCCAGCAGTCCGAGGGACAGTAACAATGAGCAGTTCTTC
NA	TRBV5-1	NA	TRBJ1-6	CASSIRAGDSPLHF	TGCGCCAGCAGCATCAGGGCGGGGGATTCACCCCTCCACTTT
TRBD1	TRBV19	NA	TRBJ1-2	CASSFYSRDSGYTF	TGTGCCAGTAGTTTCTACAGCCGGGACAGCGGCTACACCTTC
TRBD1	TRBV19	once	TRBJ1-2	CASSQRTGYYGYTF	TGTGCCAGTAGTCAACGGACAGGGTACTATGGCTACACCTTC
TRBD1	TRBV19	NA	TRBJ1-2	CASSIQTGTVTNYGYTF	TGTGCCAGTAGTATACAAACCGGGACAGTGACTAACTATGGCTACACCTTC
NA	TRBV10-3	NA	TRBJ1-4	CAISFGPGGEGEKLFF	TGTGCCATCAGTTTTGGACCCGGGGGGGAAGGTGAAAAACTGTTTTTT
TRBD2	TRBV4-3	NA	TRBJ2-1	CASSRGTSGGFYNEQFF	TGCGCCAGCAGCCGGGGGACTAGCGGGGGTTTCTACAATGAGCAGTTCTTC
NA	TRBV6-5	once	TRBJ1-1	CASRGVDTEAFF	TGTGCCAGCCGGGGGGTGGACACTGAAGCTTTCTTT
NA	TRBV7-9	NA	TRBJ1-2	CASTQSGLAGYGYTF	TGTGCCAGCACCCAATCGGGATTAGCGGGCTATGGCTACACCTTC
NA	TRBV5-1	NA	TRBJ2-6	CASSSDTGHWSGANVLTF	TGCGCCAGCAGCTCGGATACAGGGCATTGGTCCGGGGCCAACGTCCTGACTTTC
TRBD2	TRBV18	NA	TRBJ2-1	CASSPQLAVSYNEQFF	TGTGCCAGCTCACCGCAACTAGCGGTCTCCTACAATGAGCAGTTCTTC
TRBD1	TRBV2	NA	TRBJ1-1	CASSRQGRNTEAFF	TGTGCCAGCAGCCGACAGGGGCGGAACACTGAAGCTTTCTTT
NA	TRBV7-2	few	TRBJ1-1	CASSMGPGDEAFF	TGTGCCAGCAGCATGGGCCCGGGGGATGAAGCTTTCTTT
TRBD2	TRBV5-1	NA	TRBJ2-3	CASSTSGGAITDTQYF	TGCGCCAGCAGCACTAGCGGGGGGGCGATCACAGATACGCAGTATTTT
NA	TRBV6-5	once	TRBJ1-6	CASKGQQNSPLHF	TGTGCCAGCAAAGGACAGCAGAATTCACCCCTCCACTTT
NA	TRBV29-1	NA	TRBJ1-1	CSVIVVTEAFF	TGCAGCGTTATAGTTGTCACTGAAGCTTTCTTT
TRBD1	TRBV2	NA	TRBJ1-4	CASRSTGVPEKLFF	TGTGCCAGCAGGTCGACAGGGGTCCCTGAAAAACTGTTTTTT
TRBD1	TRBV7-8	NA	TRBJ1-5	CASSQGGARGPQHF	TGTGCCAGCAGCCAGGGGGGGGCTCGTGGGCCTCAGCATTTT
NA	TRBV5-1	NA	TRBJ2-7	CASSVGGYEQYF	TGCGCCAGCAGCGTAGGAGGCTACGAGCAGTACTTC
NA	TRBV7-6	NA	TRBJ2-2	CASSRLSQGGELFF	TGTGCCAGCAGCCGATTATCACAGGGCGGGGAGCTGTTTTTT
TRBD2	TRBV27	NA	TRBJ2-3	CASSHTLAALSTDTQYF	TGTGCCAGCAGTCATACACTAGCGGCCCTGAGCACAGATACGCAGTATTTT
NA	TRBV5-4	NA	TRBJ1-4	CASSLDRGHDEKLFF	TGTGCCAGCAGCTTGGACCGGGGTCATGATGAAAAACTGTTTTTT
NA	TRBV5-6	NA	TRBJ1-2	CASSLEQAGYTF	TGTGCCAGCAGCTTGGAACAGGCTGGCTACACCTTC
NA	TRBV7-7	NA	TRBJ2-2	CASSDRGAGNTGELFF	TGTGCTAGCAGCGATCGGGGGGCCGGAAACACCGGGGAGCTGTTTTTT
TRBD1	TRBV6-6	once	TRBJ1-1	CASSRTGVNTEAFF	TGTGCCAGCAGTAGGACAGGGGTTAACACTGAAGCTTTCTTT
TRBD2	TRBV27	NA	TRBJ2-5	CASRRTSGVETQYF	TGTGCCAGCAGGCGGACTAGCGGGGTGGAGACCCAGTACTTC
NA	TRBV6-2/TRBV6-3	NA	TRBJ2-7	CASSHRVTEQYF	TGTGCCAGCAGCCACAGGGTGACCGAGCAGTACTTC
NA	TRBV6-5	NA	TRBJ2-6	CASRPPGAGANVLTF	TGTGCCAGCAGGCCGCCAGGGGCTGGGGCCAACGTCCTGACTTTC
NA	TRBV30	NA	TRBJ1-4	CAWSPMGGANEKLFF	TGTGCCTGGAGTCCCATGGGGGGGGCTAATGAAAAACTGTTTTTT
TRBD1	TRBV7-9	once	TRBJ1-3	CASSIKGAGTSGNTIYF	TGTGCCAGCAGCATTAAGGGGGCCGGAACCTCTGGAAACACCATATATTTT
NA	TRBV6-5	NA	TRBJ1-1	CASSYGGGEAFF	TGTGCCAGCAGTTATGGCGGGGGTGAAGCTTTCTTT
NA	TRBV6-4	NA	TRBJ2-3	CASSDRGTTSTDTQYF	TGTGCCAGCAGTGACAGGGGGACCACTAGCACAGATACGCAGTATTTT
NA	TRBV18	NA	TRBJ1-5	CASSQQEGQPQHF	TGTGCCAGCTCACAACAGGAAGGTCAGCCCCAGCATTTT
TRBD2	TRBV3-1/TRBV3-2	once	TRBJ2-1	CASSQDAGGASNEQFF	TGTGCCAGCAGCCAAGATGCGGGGGGGGCGTCAAATGAGCAGTTCTTC